This T cell receptor (beta chain) was recovered during a study of blood T cell repertoires in COVID-19. As for the study in general: Samples of COVID-19 (acute and convalescent) were obtained from the United States, Italy and Spain. Sample material is recorded as cDNA or gDNA derived from T cells, B-cell-depleted T cells, or PBMCs.

Germline CDR1 SEHNR, CDR2 FQNEAQ (reference sequence). V was shortened by 2 bases and J by 4 bases, with 6 bases between the two germline ends. The CDR3 contains 13 residues. In the authors' methods: Quantification of nucleated cells was approximated via reference gene primer amplification. The data were produced by immunoSEQ multiplex PCR, yet TCRdb's version contains in-frame clones alone and is incomplete. The V and J calls and clone size were taken over from that table, and D and trimming were inferred from the DNA. In the table there are a few hundred thousand clones, 90% of which are singletons.

The chain carries TRBV7-9 and TRBJ2-1; D is undetermined. The TCR sequence derives from a woman aged 60-75 years with COVID-19, enrolled during active disease. The sequenced material came from peripheral blood. CDR3: CASSLFQYNEQFF. DNA of the CDR3: TGTGCCAGCAGCTTATTCCAGTACAATGAGCAGTTCTTC.